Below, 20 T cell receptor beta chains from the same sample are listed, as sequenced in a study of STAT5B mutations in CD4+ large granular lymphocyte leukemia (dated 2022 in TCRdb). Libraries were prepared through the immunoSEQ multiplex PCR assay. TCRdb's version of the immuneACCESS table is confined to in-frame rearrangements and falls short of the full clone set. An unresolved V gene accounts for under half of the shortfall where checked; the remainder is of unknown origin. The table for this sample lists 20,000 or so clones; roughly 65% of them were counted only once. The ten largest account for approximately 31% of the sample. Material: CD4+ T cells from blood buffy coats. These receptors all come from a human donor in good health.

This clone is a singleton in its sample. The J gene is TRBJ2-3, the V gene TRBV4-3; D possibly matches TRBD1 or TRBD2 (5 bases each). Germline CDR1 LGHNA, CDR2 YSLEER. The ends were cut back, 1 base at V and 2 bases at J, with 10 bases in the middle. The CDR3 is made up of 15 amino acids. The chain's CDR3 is CASSQGDGLTDTQYF. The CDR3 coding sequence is TGCGCCAGCAGCCAAGGGGACGGCCTCACAGATACGCAGTATTTT.

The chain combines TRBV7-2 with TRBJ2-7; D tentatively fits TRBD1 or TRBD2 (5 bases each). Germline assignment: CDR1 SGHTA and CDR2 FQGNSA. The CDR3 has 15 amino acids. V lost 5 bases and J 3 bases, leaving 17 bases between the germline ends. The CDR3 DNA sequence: TGTGCCAGCAGCCCCCGGGACCTAGCTGGCTACGAGCAGTACTTC. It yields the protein CASSPRDLAGYEQYF.

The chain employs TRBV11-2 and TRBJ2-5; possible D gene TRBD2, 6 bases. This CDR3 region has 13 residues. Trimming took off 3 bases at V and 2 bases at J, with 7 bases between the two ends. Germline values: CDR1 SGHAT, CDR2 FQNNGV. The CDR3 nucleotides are TGTGCCAGCAGCTTCCGGGGGCAAGAGACCCAGTACTTC. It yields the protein CASSFRGQETQYF. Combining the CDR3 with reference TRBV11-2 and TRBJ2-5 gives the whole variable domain EAGVAQSPRYKIIEKRQSVAFWCNPISGHATLYWYQQILGQGPKLLIQFQNNGVVDDSQLPKDRFSAERLKGVDSTLKIQPAKLEDSAVYLCASSFRGQETQYFGPGTRLLVL.

The CDR3 DNA is TGTGCCAGCAGCTCGGCGTCGCCGGGCCTCTCCTACGAGCAGTACTTC. It encodes CASSSASPGLSYEQYF. The V and J genes are TRBV7-2 and TRBJ2-7; D unclear. CDR1 SGHTA and CDR2 FQGNSA come from the germline V gene. The CDR3 is 16 amino acids. With 4 bases removed from V and 0 bases from J, the gap between germline ends came to 16 bases.

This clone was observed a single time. The CDR3 spells CASGREGRGELFF. The CDR3 region has the DNA TGTGCCAGCGGTCGGGAGGGTCGCGGGGAGCTGTTTTTT. This chain uses TRBV2 with TRBJ2-2; 8 nucleotides line up with TRBD2. The J segment lost 7 bases and the V segment lost 8 bases, leaving 6 bases of the junction unmatched. Germline loops: CDR1 SNHLY, CDR2 FYNNEI. CDR3 length: 13 residues.

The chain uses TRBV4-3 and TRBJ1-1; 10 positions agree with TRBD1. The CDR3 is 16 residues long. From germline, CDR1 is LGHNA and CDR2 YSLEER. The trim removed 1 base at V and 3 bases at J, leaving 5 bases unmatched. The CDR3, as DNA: TGCGCCAGCAGCCAAGCTGACAGGGGGCGGGACACTGAAGCTTTCTTT. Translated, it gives CASSQADRGRDTEAFF.

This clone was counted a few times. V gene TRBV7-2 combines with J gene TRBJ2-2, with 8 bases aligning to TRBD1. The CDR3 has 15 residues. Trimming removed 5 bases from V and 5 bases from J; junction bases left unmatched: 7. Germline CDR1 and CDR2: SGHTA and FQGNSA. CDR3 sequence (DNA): TGTGCCAGCAGCGACAGGGGCGGCGGTACCGGGGAGCTGTTTTTT. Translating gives CASSDRGGGTGELFF.

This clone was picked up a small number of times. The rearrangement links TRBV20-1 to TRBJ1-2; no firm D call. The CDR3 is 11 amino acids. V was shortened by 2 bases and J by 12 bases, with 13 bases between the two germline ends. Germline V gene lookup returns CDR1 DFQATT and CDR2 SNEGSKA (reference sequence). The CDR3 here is CSARRVGSDTF. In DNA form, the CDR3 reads TGCAGTGCTAGACGGGTGGGGTCCGACACCTTC.

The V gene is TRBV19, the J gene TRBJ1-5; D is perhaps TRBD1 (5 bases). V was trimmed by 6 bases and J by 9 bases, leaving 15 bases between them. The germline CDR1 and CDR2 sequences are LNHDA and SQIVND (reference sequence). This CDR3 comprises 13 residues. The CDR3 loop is CASRVLQGGPQHF. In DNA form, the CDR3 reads TGTGCCAGTAGGGTCCTCCAGGGTGGGCCCCAGCATTTT.

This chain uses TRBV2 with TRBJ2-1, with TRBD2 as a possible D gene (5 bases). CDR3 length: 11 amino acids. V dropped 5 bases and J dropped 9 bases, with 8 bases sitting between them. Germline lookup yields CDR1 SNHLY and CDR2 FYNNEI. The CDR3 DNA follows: TGTGCCAGCAGTTTCGGGATTGAGCAGTTCTTC. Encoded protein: CASSFGIEQFF.

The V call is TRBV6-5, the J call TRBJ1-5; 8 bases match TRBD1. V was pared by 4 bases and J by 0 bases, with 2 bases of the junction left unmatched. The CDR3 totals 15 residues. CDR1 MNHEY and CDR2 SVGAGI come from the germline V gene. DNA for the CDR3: TGTGCCAGCAGTTTAGACAGGGGTAGCAATCAGCCCCAGCATTTT. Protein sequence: CASSLDRGSNQPQHF.

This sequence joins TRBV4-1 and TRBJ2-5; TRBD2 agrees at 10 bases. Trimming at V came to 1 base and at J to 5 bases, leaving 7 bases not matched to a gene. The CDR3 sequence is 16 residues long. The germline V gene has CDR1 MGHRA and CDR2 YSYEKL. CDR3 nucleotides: TGCGCCAGCAGCCAAGCCCAGCGGGAGGGATCTGAGACCCAGTACTTC. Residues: CASSQAQREGSETQYF.

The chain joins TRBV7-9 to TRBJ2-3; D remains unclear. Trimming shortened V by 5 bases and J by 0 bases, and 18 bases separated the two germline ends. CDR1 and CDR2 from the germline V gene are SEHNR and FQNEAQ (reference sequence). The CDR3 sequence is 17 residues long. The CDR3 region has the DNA TGTGCCAGCAGCCCCACGCGAACGGGCCCTAGCACAGATACGCAGTATTTT. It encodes CASSPTRTGPSTDTQYF. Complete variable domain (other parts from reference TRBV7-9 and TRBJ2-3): DTGVSQNPRHKITKRGQNVTFRCDPISEHNRLYWYRQTLGQGPEFLTYFQNEAQLEKSRLLSDRFSAERPKGSFSTLEIQRTEQGDSAMYLCASSPTRTGPSTDTQYFGPGTRLTVL.

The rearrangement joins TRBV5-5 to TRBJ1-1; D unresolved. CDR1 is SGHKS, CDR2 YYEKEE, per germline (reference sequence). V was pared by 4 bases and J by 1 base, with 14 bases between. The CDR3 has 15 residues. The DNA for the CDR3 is TGTGCCAGCAGCGCCTTGTTAAGGGCGAACACTGAAGCTTTCTTT. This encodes CASSALLRANTEAFF.

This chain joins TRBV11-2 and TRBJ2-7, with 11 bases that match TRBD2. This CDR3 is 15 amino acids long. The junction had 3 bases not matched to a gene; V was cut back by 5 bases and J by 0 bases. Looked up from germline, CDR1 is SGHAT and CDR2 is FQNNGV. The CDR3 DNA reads TGTGCCAGCAGCAGACTAGCGGGAAGCTCCTACGAGCAGTACTTC. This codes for CASSRLAGSSYEQYF.

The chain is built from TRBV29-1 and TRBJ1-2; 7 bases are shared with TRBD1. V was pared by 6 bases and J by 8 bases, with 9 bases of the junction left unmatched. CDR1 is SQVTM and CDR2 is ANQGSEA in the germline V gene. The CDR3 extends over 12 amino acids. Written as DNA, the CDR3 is TGCAGCGTAGGACAGGACCTCTCAGGCTACACCTTC. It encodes CSVGQDLSGYTF.

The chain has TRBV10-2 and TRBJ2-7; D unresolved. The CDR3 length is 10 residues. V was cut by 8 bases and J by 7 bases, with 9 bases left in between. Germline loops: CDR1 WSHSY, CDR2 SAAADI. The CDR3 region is CASGRDEQYF. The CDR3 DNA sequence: TGCGCCAGCGGTAGGGATGAGCAGTACTTC.

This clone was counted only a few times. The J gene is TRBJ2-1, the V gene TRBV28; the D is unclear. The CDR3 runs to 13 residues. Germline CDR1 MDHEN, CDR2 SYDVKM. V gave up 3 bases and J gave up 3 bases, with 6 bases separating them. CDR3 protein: CASSLDDYNEQFF. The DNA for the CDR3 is TGTGCCAGCAGTTTGGACGACTACAATGAGCAGTTCTTC.

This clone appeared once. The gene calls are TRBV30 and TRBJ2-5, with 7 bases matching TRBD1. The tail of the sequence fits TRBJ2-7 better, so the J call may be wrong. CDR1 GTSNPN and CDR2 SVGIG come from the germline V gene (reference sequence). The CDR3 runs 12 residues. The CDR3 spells CAWGTVSYEQYF. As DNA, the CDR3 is TGTGCCTGGGGGACAGTGTCCTACGAGCAGTACTTC.

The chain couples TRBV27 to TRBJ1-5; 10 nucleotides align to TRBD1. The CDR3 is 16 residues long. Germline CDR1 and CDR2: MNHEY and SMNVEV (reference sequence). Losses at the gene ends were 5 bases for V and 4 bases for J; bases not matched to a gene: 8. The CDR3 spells CASSQDRGHGNQPQHF. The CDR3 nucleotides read TGTGCCAGCAGTCAAGACAGGGGGCATGGTAATCAGCCCCAGCATTTT.